Following are 18 T cell receptor beta chains from one sample sequenced in a study of cytomegalovirus exposure and HLA in healthy donors (dated by TCRdb to the late 2010s). Libraries were built with the immunoSEQ multiplex PCR assay. The multiplex PCR relied on a mix of 60 forward primers for TCR Vbeta segments and 13 reverse primers for TCR Jbeta segments. TCRdb took over this immuneACCESS table, retaining in-frame rearrangements with V and J assigned. Such tables are incomplete; in checked studies, under half of the missing clones stem from an unresolved V gene, and the remainder is unexplained. The sample's table lists a count of some 21,000 clones. The ten top clones hold roughly 22% of the sample. Sequenced: PBMCs. These TCRs come from a man aged 55 to 70 in good health and CMV-seropositive.

The V and J genes are TRBV19 and TRBJ2-4; no clear D gene. V was shortened by 7 bases and J by 1 base, with 11 bases between the two germline ends. Per germline, CDR1 LNHDA and CDR2 SQIVND (reference sequence). The CDR3 runs to 14 residues. CDR3 region: CASTLLLAKNIQYF. CDR3 sequence (DNA): TGTGCCAGTACCCTTTTGTTGGCCAAAAACATTCAGTACTTC.

CDR3 in amino acids: CASSLGAGGLGNTEAFF. CDR3 in DNA: TGCGCCAGCAGCTTGGGGGCAGGGGGATTGGGGAACACTGAAGCTTTCTTT. V usage is TRBV5-1 and J usage is TRBJ1-1; 7 bases match TRBD1. Per germline, CDR1 SGHRS and CDR2 YFSETQ. The V and J ends lost 0 bases and 1 base, in that order; junction bases with no gene match: 9. CDR3 length equals 17 residues.

CDR3: CASSSAQGAKNIQYF. The CDR3 bases are TGTGCCAGCAGCTCCGCACAGGGAGCCAAAAACATTCAGTACTTC. The J gene is TRBJ2-4, the V gene TRBV7-9, with D possibly being TRBD1 (6 bases). This CDR3 is 15 amino acids long. The germline gives CDR1 SEHNR, CDR2 FQNEAQ (reference sequence). The V gene lost 4 bases and the J gene lost 0 bases, with 10 bases spanning the gap.

The chain combines TRBV18 with TRBJ1-2, with 7 bases aligning to TRBD1. Germline CDR1 reads KGHSH; CDR2 reads LQKENI. V shed 3 bases and J 3 bases; nucleotides not matched to a gene: 4. The CDR3 is made up of 14 amino acids. CDR3 in DNA: TGTGCCAGCTCACCTACAGGGGCGGACTATGGCTACACCTTC. Translated, it gives CASSPTGADYGYTF.

The V and J genes are TRBV18 and TRBJ2-5; 7 bases map to TRBD1. Germline V gives CDR1 KGHSH, CDR2 LQKENI. V was clipped by 3 bases and J by 3 bases; unmatched bases: 16. The CDR3 is 18 amino acids. The CDR3 region has the DNA TGTGCCAGCTCACCTAATCGAGGGGGCGGACAGCCTAAAGAGACCCAGTACTTC. This translates into CASSPNRGGGQPKETQYF.

The gene calls are TRBV7-9 and TRBJ1-2; TRBD1 agrees at 7 bases. CDR3 length equals 13 residues. V was pared by 6 bases and J by 6 bases, with 7 bases of the junction left unmatched. Germline CDR1 SEHNR, CDR2 FQNEAQ (reference sequence). The CDR3 DNA sequence: TGTGCCAGCAGACCGGACAGGTCCGATGGCTACACCTTC. Translating it yields CASRPDRSDGYTF.

The chain links TRBV18 to TRBJ2-7; D gene uncertain. The CDR3 is 14 residues long. Germline CDR1 reads KGHSH; CDR2 reads LQKENI. V lost 0 bases and J 2 bases, leaving 8 bases between the germline ends. In DNA form, the CDR3 reads TGTGCCAGCTCACCACCCGGCAGGCCCTACGAGCAGTACTTC. This gives the protein CASSPPGRPYEQYF.

CDR3 protein: CASGRGSGYNEQFF. DNA for the CDR3: TGCGCCAGCGGTCGCGGGTCGGGATACAATGAGCAGTTCTTC. The chain joins TRBV5-1 to TRBJ2-1; the D gene is possibly TRBD2 (5 bases). In germline, CDR1 is SGHRS, CDR2 YFSETQ. The V gene lost 7 bases and the J gene lost 4 bases, with 15 bases spanning the gap. CDR3 length: 14 residues.

V usage is TRBV4-1 and J usage is TRBJ2-1; 7 nucleotides match TRBD1. The CDR3 consists of 14 residues. Germline CDR1 reads MGHRA; CDR2 reads YSYEKL. The junction had 5 bases not matched to a gene; V was cut back by 0 bases and J by 9 bases. CDR3 bases: TGCGCCAGCAGCCAAGACGGTTACAGGGGTGAGCAGTTCTTC. It specifies CASSQDGYRGEQFF.

This rearrangement joins TRBV5-1 to TRBJ2-3; 8 bases match TRBD1. The CDR3 extends over 16 amino acids. The V and J ends lost 4 bases and 3 bases, in that order; junction bases with no gene match: 10. CDR1 SGHRS and CDR2 YFSETQ come from the germline V gene. CDR3 residues: CASSPVGTGKTDTQYF. DNA of the CDR3: TGCGCCAGCAGCCCTGTGGGGACAGGAAAGACAGATACGCAGTATTTT.

V and J are TRBV6-1 and TRBJ2-5; tentative D call: TRBD1 (5 bases). V was pared by 1 base and J by 2 bases, with 8 bases between. Germline-derived CDR1 and CDR2 are MNHNS and SASEGT. The CDR3 spans 14 residues. The CDR3 nucleotides are TGTGCCAGCAGTGAAGACAGGATACAAGAGACCCAGTACTTC. It is translated as CASSEDRIQETQYF.

V usage is TRBV6-5 and J usage is TRBJ1-3; D remains unclear. This CDR3 is built from 15 residues. Trimming left V 0 bases short and J 0 bases short, with 6 bases between. Germline V gives CDR1 MNHEY, CDR2 SVGAGI. CDR3 region: CASSYSPLSGNTIYF. The CDR3 DNA reads as TGTGCCAGCAGTTACTCCCCCCTCTCTGGAAACACCATATATTTT.

The V call is TRBV2, the J call TRBJ1-2; D gene uncertain. CDR3 length: 15 amino acids. The V gene's germline CDR1 is SNHLY and CDR2 FYNNEI. Deletions cut 2 bases from V and 8 bases from J, with 18 bases between. This CDR3 is CASSERSGSLRGYTF. The CDR3 nucleotides read TGTGCCAGCAGTGAACGCAGCGGATCCTTGAGGGGCTACACCTTC.

In DNA, the CDR3 is TGTGCCAGCAGCTCATACAGGGGGCGAGGAGAGACCCAGTACTTC. Translated, it gives CASSSYRGRGETQYF. This rearrangement joins TRBV7-8 to TRBJ2-5, with 9 positions matching TRBD1. J was trimmed by 4 bases and V by 4 bases; bases with no gene match: 7. Germline CDR1 reads SGHVS; CDR2 reads FQNEAQ. The CDR3 length is 15 residues.

The chain combines TRBV11-2 with TRBJ1-4; D may be TRBD1 (6 bases). Trimming shortened V by 1 base and J by 8 bases, and 14 bases separated the two germline ends. Germline loops: CDR1 SGHAT, CDR2 FQNNGV. CDR3 length: 15 residues. The CDR3 DNA is TGTGCCAGCAGCTTAGTCGTAGGGGGTCGAGAAAAACTGTTTTTT. It is translated as CASSLVVGGREKLFF.

The chain carries TRBV19 and TRBJ1-2; TRBD1 matches at 8 bases. With 3 bases clipped from V and 8 bases from J, the junction kept 8 bases outside the gene matches. This CDR3 contains 14 residues. Germline CDR1 LNHDA, CDR2 SQIVND (reference sequence). CDR3 sequence (DNA): TGTGCCAGTAGTATGCGGGACAGGTGGAAGGGCTACACCTTC. Translation gives CASSMRDRWKGYTF.

This sequence joins TRBV18 and TRBJ2-5; TRBD1 agrees at 10 bases. CDR3 length: 15 amino acids. V lost 6 bases and J lost 0; bases outside the gene matches: 4. The V gene's germline CDR1 is KGHSH and CDR2 LQKENI. Written as DNA, the CDR3 is TGTGCCAGCTCCGTTGGACAGGGGGACCAAGAGACCCAGTACTTC. This sequence encodes CASSVGQGDQETQYF.

The rearrangement joins TRBV4-2 to TRBJ2-3, with TRBD1 as a possible D gene (5 bases). The CDR3 is 13 residues long. Per the germline V gene, CDR1 is LGHNA and CDR2 is YNFKEQ. Trimming pared 4 bases from V and 6 bases from J, leaving 11 bases between. The CDR3 here is CASSPNQGDTQYF. The CDR3 coding sequence is TGTGCCAGCAGCCCAAATCAGGGTGATACGCAGTATTTT.